This TCR beta chain derives from a study of shared clonotypes between healthy human individuals. Germline-derived CDR1 and CDR2 are LGHNA and YSLEER. The CDR3 contains 13 residues. Input per replicate PCR of unsorted PBMC was approximately 300 ng DNA, corresponding to tens of thousands of T cell genomes. Clones were read by immunoSEQ multiplex PCR, and TCRdb kept only the in-frame ones, dropping some. In the table there are about half a million clones, approximately 77% of which are singletons. A word on this clone: Its antigen is still unknown. Since a far larger clone is one base different, this is likely a read error. The identical CDR3 is also encoded by other nucleotide sequences in the sample.

Only Caucasian adults living in Nashville, Tennessee made up the donor group. The unsorted samples took around 81 million PBMCs to get genomic DNA. Study conclusions and caveats: Sequencing depth was a factor that was expected to affect clonotype sharing among donors.

The chain has TRBV4-3 and TRBJ2-7, with D uncertain. The sequence was collected from a woman in her 40s in good health. Some clones in this sample may be carry-over from other donors' samples. The sequenced sample consisted of PBMCs. CDR3: CASSQLVGYEQYF. The CDR3 DNA reads TGCGCCAGCAGCCAACTAGTGGGGTACGAGCAGTACTTT.